This entry lists 19 T cell receptor beta chains sequenced from one sample in a study of regulatory T cells in long-lasting Graves disease. Time point meaning: newly diagnosed GD, antithyroid drugs for less than 3 months. Making the TCR library involved RNA that had been extracted from PBMCs. Arm-PCR with iRepertoire HTBI primers amplified the CDR3 regions for these TCR beta libraries. Each CDR3 protein gets one entry after TCRdb re-called the multiplex PCR reads with MiXCR. The table lists about 430,000 distinct CDR3 sequences, roughly 15% of them singletons. This sample also appeared in a second study, on T cells in Graves' hyperthyroidism and ophthalmopathy.

The source was peripheral blood mononuclear cells (PBMCs), collected at new diagnosis, from a patient treated with antithyroid drugs. The receptors stem from a woman in her 40s with Graves disease.

This clonotype was counted only a few times. The rearrangement links TRBV30 to TRBJ2-3, with 7 bases aligning to TRBD2. V gave up 5 bases and J gave up 2 bases; unmatched junction bases: 7. This CDR3 region has 14 residues. Germline V gene sequence: CDR1 GTSNPN, CDR2 SVGIG (reference sequence). DNA for the CDR3: TGTGCCTGGGGCATAAGCGGGAACACAGATACGCAGTATTTT. Translating it yields CAWGISGNTDTQYF.

In its sample, this clonotype was seen a few times. V usage is TRBV6-1 and J usage is TRBJ2-1, with D unresolved. Germline V gene data show CDR1 as MNHNS and CDR2 as SASEGT. This CDR3 region has 11 residues. V lost 6 bases, J lost 8 bases, and 8 bases lay in between. The CDR3 coding sequence is TGTGCCAGCAGCCACGTGCATGAGCAGTTCTTC. This gives the protein CASSHVHEQFF.

In this sample, this clonotype turned up a few times. The chain combines TRBV7-9 with TRBJ2-4; 7 bases map to TRBD1. This CDR3 contains 14 residues. After removal of 6 bases from V and 8 bases from J, the junction contained 10 bases not matched to a gene. Germline V gives CDR1 SEHNR, CDR2 FQNEAQ (reference sequence). CDR3 sequence: CASSWDSQLDIQYF. CDR3 DNA sequence: TGTGCCAGCAGTTGGGACAGTCAATTGGACATTCAGTACTTC.

This clonotype was seen many times. CDR3 in amino acids: CASSQVHGSGETQYF. CDR3 in DNA: TGCGCCAGCAGCCAAGTTCACGGGAGCGGTGAGACCCAGTACTTC. This chain joins TRBV4-3 and TRBJ2-5; TRBD2 might be the D (6 bases). CDR1 LGHNA and CDR2 YSLEER come from the germline V gene. The CDR3 totals 15 residues. V dropped 1 base and J dropped 5 bases, with 14 bases sitting between them.

This clonotype was recorded a few times. The rearrangement uses TRBV5-5 and TRBJ2-7; TRBD1 matches at 8 bases. The CDR3 is 15 amino acids. Germline V lookup: CDR1 SGHKS, CDR2 YYEKEE (reference sequence). J was trimmed by 7 bases and V by 0 bases; bases with no gene match: 9. The DNA for the CDR3 is TGTGCCAGCAGCTTGGTCGGCAGGGGGCTTGAGGAGCAGTACTTC. This translates into CASSLVGRGLEEQYF.

This clonotype was observed at least ten times. The J gene is TRBJ2-3, the V gene TRBV20-1, with D perhaps matching TRBD1 or TRBD2 (6 bases each). Trimming removed 4 bases at V and 4 bases at J, with 15 bases between. CDR3 length: 14 amino acids. Per germline, CDR1 DFQATT and CDR2 SNEGSKA (reference sequence). The CDR3 region has the DNA TGCAGTGCTATCCTAGGGGGGTTTCCAGATACGCAGTATTTT. Residues: CSAILGGFPDTQYF.

This clonotype was counted ten times or more. This chain connects TRBV13 to TRBJ2-1, with a weak D call TRBD1 (5 bases). From germline, CDR1 is PRHDT and CDR2 FYEKMQ (reference sequence). Trimming removed 1 base from V and 7 bases from J, with 14 bases in between. The CDR3 runs 15 residues. DNA of the CDR3: TGTGCCAGCAGCTTAGTAACAGGTCGCGGAAATGAGCAGTTCTTC. Amino acids: CASSLVTGRGNEQFF.

This clonotype was counted ten times or more. This chain connects TRBV12-3 or TRBV12-4 to TRBJ2-3; tentatively, D is TRBD2 (6 bases). This CDR3 is 15 amino acids long. V was shortened by 6 bases and J by 4 bases, with 17 bases between the two germline ends. CDR3 residues: CASSRFGGPPDTQYF. For the CDR3, the DNA is TGTGCCAGCAGCCGTTTCGGAGGGCCCCCAGATACGCAGTATTTT.

A remark on this clonotype: At one end the junction does not follow the germline gene, possibly because of a read error. The chain uses TRBV3-1 and TRBJ2-7; D may be TRBD1 (6 bases). Germline V gene lookup returns CDR1 LGHDT and CDR2 YNNKEL (reference sequence). This CDR3 has 13 residues. This CDR3 reads CASNQAWGREQYF. CDR3 DNA: TGTGCCAGCAACCAAGCCTGGGGGCGCGAGCAGTACTTC.

This clonotype appeared many times. As DNA, the CDR3 is TGTGCCAGCAGTTACCCGATGGGTGAGCAGTACTTC. Amino acid sequence: CASSYPMGEQYF. The chain joins TRBV6-5 to TRBJ2-7; unclear D gene. The CDR3 is made up of 12 amino acids. Trimming stripped 2 bases from V and 7 bases from J, with 9 bases between. The germline V gene has CDR1 MNHEY and CDR2 SVGAGI.

This clonotype has at least ten counts. The rearrangement uses TRBV2 and TRBJ1-1; 11 bases fit TRBD1. Germline V gives CDR1 SNHLY, CDR2 FYNNEI. J gave up 5 bases and V 5 bases, and 7 bases lay outside the gene matches. This CDR3 has 15 residues. The CDR3 here is CASSLVGQGATEAFF. The CDR3 DNA is TGTGCCAGCAGTTTAGTCGGACAGGGGGCAACTGAAGCTTTCTTT.

This clonotype was counted between two and nine times. This sequence joins TRBV6-1 and TRBJ2-1, with a possible D match to TRBD2 (5 bases). Germline CDR1 and CDR2: MNHNS and SASEGT. The V end lost 7 bases, the J end lost 12 bases, and 13 bases lay between the germline ends. The CDR3 runs 11 residues. The DNA of the CDR3 is TGTGCCAGCACCCCCGGGATAGGGCAGTTCTTC. It specifies CASTPGIGQFF.

CDR3 sequence (DNA): TGTGCCTGGAGTGAGGGAGGGGAGCTGTTTTTT. Protein sequence: CAWSEGGELFF. V is TRBV30 and J is TRBJ2-2; D is unclear. The germline V gene has CDR1 GTSNPN and CDR2 SVGIG (reference sequence). The CDR3 is made up of 11 amino acids. Between the trimmed V and J ends, which lost 1 base and 8 bases, there was a span of 5 bases. The whole variable domain, filled in from reference TRBV30 and TRBJ2-2, reads SQTIHQWPATLVQPVGSPLSLECTVEGTSNPNLYWYRQAAGRGLQLLFYSVGIGQISSEVPQNLSASRPQDRQFILSSKKLLLSDSGFYLCAWSEGGELFFGEGSRLTVL.

The chain recombines TRBV9 with TRBJ2-7; 8 positions agree with TRBD1. Trimming cost V 3 bases and J 6 bases; bases outside gene matches: 5. Germline V CDR1 and CDR2: SGDLS, YYNGEE. This CDR3 region has 13 residues. This CDR3 is CASSGTGQGEQYF. For the CDR3, the DNA is TGTGCCAGCAGCGGGACAGGGCAAGGCGAGCAGTACTTC.

This clonotype appeared many times. The chain links TRBV28 to TRBJ2-3; 9 bases match TRBD2. CDR3 length equals 18 residues. CDR1 is MDHEN, CDR2 SYDVKM, per germline. The V and J ends lost 2 bases and 3 bases, in that order; junction bases with no gene match: 12. For the CDR3, the DNA is TGTGCCAGCAGTTTACCCACTCTACGGCGGGAGGGGACAGATACGCAGTATTTT. Translated, it gives CASSLPTLRREGTDTQYF.

As for this clonotype: The junction departs from the called germline gene at one end, perhaps through a read error. The chain joins TRBV27 to TRBJ2-1, with D tentatively TRBD1 (5 bases). Germline assignment: CDR1 MNHEY and CDR2 SMNVEV (reference sequence). CDR3 length: 13 amino acids. DNA of the CDR3: TGTGCCAGCAGTTTATCCAACAGGAATGAGCAGCTCTTC. Its protein product is CASSLSNRNEQLF.

The sample holds many counts of this clonotype. This chain links TRBV12-3 or TRBV12-4 with TRBJ2-7; D is perhaps TRBD2 (6 bases). The CDR3 contains 13 residues. V lost 4 bases to trimming and J lost 5 bases, with 12 bases between them. The CDR3 DNA reads TGTGCCAGCAGTTCCCCGGAGGGAGACGAGCAGTACTTC. It codes for CASSSPEGDEQYF.

The chain is built from TRBV9 and TRBJ2-1, with D uncertain. CDR1 is SGDLS and CDR2 is YYNGEE in the germline V gene. Trimming stripped 0 bases from V and 6 bases from J, with 13 bases between. The CDR3 extends over 15 amino acids. The CDR3 protein is CASSVGDSTLNEQFF. The CDR3 coding sequence is TGTGCCAGCAGCGTAGGGGATAGCACCCTCAATGAGCAGTTCTTC.

This clonotype was counted ten times or more. The gene calls are TRBV7-9 and TRBJ2-7, with TRBD2 matching over 13 bases. V dropped 5 bases and J dropped 3; count of bases not matched to a gene: 4. Per the germline V gene, CDR1 is SEHNR and CDR2 is FQNEAQ (reference sequence). This CDR3 is 15 amino acids long. The CDR3 is CASSVGLAGVYEQYF. The DNA of the CDR3 is TGTGCCAGCAGCGTCGGACTAGCGGGAGTCTACGAGCAGTACTTC.